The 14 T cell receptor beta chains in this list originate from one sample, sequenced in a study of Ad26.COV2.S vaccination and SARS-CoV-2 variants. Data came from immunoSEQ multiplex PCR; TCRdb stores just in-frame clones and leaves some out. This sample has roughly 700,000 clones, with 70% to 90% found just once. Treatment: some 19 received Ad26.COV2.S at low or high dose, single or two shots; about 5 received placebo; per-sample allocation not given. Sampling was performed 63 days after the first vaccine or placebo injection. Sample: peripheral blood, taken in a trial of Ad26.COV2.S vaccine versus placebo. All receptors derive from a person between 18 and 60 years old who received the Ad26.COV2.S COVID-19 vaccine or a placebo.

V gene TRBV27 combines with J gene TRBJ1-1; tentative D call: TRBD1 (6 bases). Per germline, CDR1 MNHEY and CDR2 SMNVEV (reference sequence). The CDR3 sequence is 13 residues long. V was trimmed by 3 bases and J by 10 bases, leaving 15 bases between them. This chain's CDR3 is CASSLGHAAVAFF. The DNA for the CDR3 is TGTGCCAGCAGTTTGGGACACGCCGCCGTAGCTTTCTTT.

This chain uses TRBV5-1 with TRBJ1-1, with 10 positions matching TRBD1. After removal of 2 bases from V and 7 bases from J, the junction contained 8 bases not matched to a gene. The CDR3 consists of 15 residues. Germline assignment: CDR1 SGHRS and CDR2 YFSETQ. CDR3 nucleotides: TGCGCCAGCAGCTTCGGGACAGGGGAAGTGGATGAAGCTTTCTTT. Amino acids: CASSFGTGEVDEAFF.

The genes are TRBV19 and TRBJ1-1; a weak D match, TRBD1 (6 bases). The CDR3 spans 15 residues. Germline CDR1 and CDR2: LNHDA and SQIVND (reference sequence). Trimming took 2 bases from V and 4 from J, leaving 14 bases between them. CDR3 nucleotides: TGTGCCAGTAGTATAAGTCCAGGGGTTGGCACTGAAGCTTTCTTT. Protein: CASSISPGVGTEAFF. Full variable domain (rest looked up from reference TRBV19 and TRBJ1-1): DGGITQSPKYLFRKEGQNVTLSCEQNLNHDAMYWYRQDPGQGLRLIYYSQIVNDFQKGDIAEGYSVSREKKESFPLTVTSAQKNPTAFYLCASSISPGVGTEAFFGQGTRLTVV.

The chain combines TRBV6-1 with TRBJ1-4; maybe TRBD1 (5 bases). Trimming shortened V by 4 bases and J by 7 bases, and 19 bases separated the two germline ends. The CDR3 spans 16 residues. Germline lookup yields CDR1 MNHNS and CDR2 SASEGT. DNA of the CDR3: TGTGCCAGCAGTGTAGATCCGGGGACGGACCTTGAAAAACTGTTTTTT. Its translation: CASSVDPGTDLEKLFF.

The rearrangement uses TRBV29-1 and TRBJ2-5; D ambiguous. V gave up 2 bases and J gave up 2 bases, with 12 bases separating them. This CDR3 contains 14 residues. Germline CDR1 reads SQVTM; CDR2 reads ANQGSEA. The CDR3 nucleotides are TGCAGCGTTGAATCCCGGACGGTACAAGAGACCCAGTACTTC. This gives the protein CSVESRTVQETQYF.

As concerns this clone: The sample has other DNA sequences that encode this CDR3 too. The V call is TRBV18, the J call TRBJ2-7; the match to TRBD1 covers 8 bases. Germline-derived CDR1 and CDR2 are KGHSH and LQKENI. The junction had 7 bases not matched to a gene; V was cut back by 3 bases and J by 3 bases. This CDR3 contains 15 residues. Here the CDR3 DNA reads TGTGCCAGCTCACCGACAGGGACAGGCGGCTACGAGCAGTACTTC. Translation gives CASSPTGTGGYEQYF.

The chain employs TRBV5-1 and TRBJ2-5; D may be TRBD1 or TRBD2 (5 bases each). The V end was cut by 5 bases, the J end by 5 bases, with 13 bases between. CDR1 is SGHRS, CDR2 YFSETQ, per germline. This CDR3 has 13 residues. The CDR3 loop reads CASSWDPRETQYF. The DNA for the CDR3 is TGCGCCAGCAGTTGGGACCCCCGGGAGACCCAGTACTTC.

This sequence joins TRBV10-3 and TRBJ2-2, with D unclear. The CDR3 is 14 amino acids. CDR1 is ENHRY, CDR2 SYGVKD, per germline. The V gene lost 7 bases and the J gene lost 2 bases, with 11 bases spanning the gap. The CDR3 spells CAITARINTGELFF. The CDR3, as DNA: TGTGCCATCACGGCACGGATAAACACCGGGGAGCTGTTTTTT.

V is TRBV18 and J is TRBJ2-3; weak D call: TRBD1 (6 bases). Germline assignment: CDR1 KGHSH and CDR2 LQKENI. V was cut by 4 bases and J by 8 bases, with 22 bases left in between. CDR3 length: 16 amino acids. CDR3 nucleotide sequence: TGTGCCAGCTCACTAGCCGGGACAAACCTCATGGGTACGCAGTATTTT. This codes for CASSLAGTNLMGTQYF.

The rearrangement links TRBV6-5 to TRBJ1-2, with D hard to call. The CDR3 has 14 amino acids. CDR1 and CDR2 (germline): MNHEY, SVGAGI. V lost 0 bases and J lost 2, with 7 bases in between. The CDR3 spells CASSYSFRNYGYTF. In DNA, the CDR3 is TGTGCCAGCAGTTACTCGTTTAGAAACTATGGCTACACCTTC.

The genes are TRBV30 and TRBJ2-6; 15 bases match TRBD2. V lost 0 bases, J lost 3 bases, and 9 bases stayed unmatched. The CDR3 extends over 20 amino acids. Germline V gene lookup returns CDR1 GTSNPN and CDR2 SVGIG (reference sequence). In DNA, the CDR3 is TGTGCCTGGAGTGTCCAAAGGGGACTAGCGGGAGGTAGTGGGGCCAACGTCCTGACTTTC. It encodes CAWSVQRGLAGGSGANVLTF.

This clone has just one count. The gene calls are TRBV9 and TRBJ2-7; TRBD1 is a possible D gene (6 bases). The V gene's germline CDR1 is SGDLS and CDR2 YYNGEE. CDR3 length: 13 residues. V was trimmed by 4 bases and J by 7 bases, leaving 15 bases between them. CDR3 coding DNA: TGTGCCAGCAGCCCGACCCAGGGGCGGGAGCAGTACTTC. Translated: CASSPTQGREQYF.

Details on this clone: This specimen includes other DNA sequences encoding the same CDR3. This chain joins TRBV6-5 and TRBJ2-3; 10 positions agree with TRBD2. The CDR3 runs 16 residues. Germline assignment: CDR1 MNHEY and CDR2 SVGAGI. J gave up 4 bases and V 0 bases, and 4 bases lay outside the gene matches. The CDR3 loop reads CASSYSPAGGPDTQYF. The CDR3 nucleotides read TGTGCCAGCAGTTACTCCCCAGCGGGAGGGCCAGATACGCAGTATTTT.

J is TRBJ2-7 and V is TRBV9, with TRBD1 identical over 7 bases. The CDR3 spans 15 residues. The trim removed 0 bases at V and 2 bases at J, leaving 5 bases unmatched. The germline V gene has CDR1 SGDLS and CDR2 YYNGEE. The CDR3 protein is CASSVGDGTAYEQYF. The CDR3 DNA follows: TGTGCCAGCAGCGTAGGGGATGGGACAGCCTACGAGCAGTACTTC.